The clone carrying this T cell receptor beta chain was counted at least ten times. This sample was taken from a study of T-cell reconstitution after alpha-beta-depleted transplantation in children. Germline lookup yields CDR1 SGHVT and CDR2 SQSDAQ. The CDR3 consists of 15 residues. The trim removed 2 bases at V and 8 bases at J, leaving 4 bases unmatched. Preparation of the TCRbeta library used unique molecular identifiers. TCRdb processed the PCR reads anew with MiXCR; each CDR3 protein has one entry. The data show about 72,000 distinct CDR3 sequences, about 7% seen once. The clonotype originates from a human donor who donated a stem cell graft to a child with acute lymphoblastic leukemia. The sample in question was PBMCs from the stem cell graft donor, obtained from the stem cell graft. This chain uses TRBV7-4 with TRBJ2-1; 12 bases are shared with TRBD2. CDR3 amino acids: CASSLRTSGVDEQFF. CDR3 sequence (DNA): TGTGCCAGCAGCTTAAGGACTAGCGGGGTTGATGAGCAGTTCTTC.